The present TCR beta chain was sequenced within a study of cytomegalovirus exposure and HLA in healthy donors. Whole-study context: Roughly 85 million unique TCRs from HLA-typed donors were held in an early release of data. General observations from the study: Upon later analysis, HLA-associated TCR beta chains proved more clonally expanded than other, equally common chains. Beyond CMV serostatus, there was no information to go on about immune exposure. The authors later linked a missense DCLRE1C variant to TCR beta V- and J-gene trimming.

With regard to this clone: Its target is not known.

Vbeta (60) and Jbeta (13) primers were used in the PCR. The protocol was immunoSEQ multiplex PCR, while the TCRdb copy is restricted to in-frame clones and leaves out a portion. The data contain about 67,000 clones, around 67% of them singletons. The CDR3 extends over 15 amino acids. The germline V gene encodes CDR1 SGHTS and CDR2 YDEGEE. Trimming at V came to 5 bases and at J to 3 bases, leaving 4 bases not matched to a gene. The origin of this receptor is a woman aged 25 to 39 in good health and CMV-seronegative. The specimen sequenced was PBMCs. V gene TRBV5-8 combines with J gene TRBJ2-3, with 12 bases matching TRBD1. Written as DNA, the CDR3 is TGTGCCAGCAGTTCGGGACAGGGGGCTACAGATACGCAGTATTTT. Protein product: CASSSGQGATDTQYF.